The entry below gives a single T cell receptor (beta chain) sequence along with its context. Its antigen is currently not known. Base qualities are not recorded, but no much larger clone differs from it by a single base. The junction shows trimming of 5 bases on V and 8 bases on J, and the gene matches do not reach 7 bases of it. Inclusive of the bounding cysteine and phenylalanine, the CDR3 is 13 residues long. The sequence is cut down to CDR3 DNA, 39 bases in frame from base 1. Looking up the germline V gene yields CDR1 SNHLY and CDR2 FYNNEI. The data stem from a study of technical replicates of blood from a handful of donors (dated by TCRdb to between 2016 and 2019). The method was the immunoSEQ multiplex PCR assay. TCRdb carries this immuneACCESS record with in-frame sequences only. Its versions omit some clonotypes, under half of them owing to an unresolved V gene in the studies checked, with the rest unexplained. The sample table contains approximately 81,000 clones; only one count was recorded for roughly 95% of them. The ten top clones hold 0.36% of the sample.

The source of this sequence is a human donor in good health. The chain was built from TRBV2 and TRBJ2-3, with 7 bases aligning to TRBD1. Sequenced input: T cells isolated from PBMCs. The CDR3 region reads CASSPGQESTQYF. The DNA is as follows: TGTGCCAGCAGTCCTGGACAGGAAAGTACGCAGTATTTT.